This is a list of T cell receptor beta chains from one sample in a study of T cell responses to AZD1222 COVID-19 vaccine. The method was immunoSEQ multiplex PCR; TCRdb's version includes in-frame clones alone and lacks a portion of them. The repertoire consists of about 85,000 clones, with 86% occurring once and the leading ten covering 5.5% to 8%. The sequencing here drew on peripheral blood, taken on day 0 of AZD1222 vaccination. These receptors were taken from an adult in good health. The CDR3 runs from the conserved cysteine through the conserved F or W.

length: 16
V: TRBV27
CDR3: CASSSPRIYSYNEQFF

length: 14
V: TRBV6-5
CDR3: CASSYGGQTYEQYF

length: 11
V: TRBV20-1
CDR3: CRPVGRGEHVF

length: 12
V: TRBV27
CDR3: CATKGEGYEQYF

length: 13
V: TRBV30
CDR3: CAWSVPGNSPLHF

length: 13
V: TRBV19
CDR3: CASRPGGLDEQYF

length: 15
V: TRBV3-1/TRBV3-2
CDR3: CASSQGVGTGAEQYF

length: 15
V: TRBV5-5
CDR3: CASSLEGLRGNTIYF

length: 15
V: TRBV6-5
CDR3: CASSSRLAGLYEQYF

length: 13
V: TRBV25-1
CDR3: CASSYDHSEPQHF

length: 14
V: TRBV10-3
CDR3: CAISEGAGGNTIYF

length: 14
V: TRBV18
CDR3: CASSPQQGIDGYTF

length: 17
V: TRBV5-1
CDR3: CASSLVGDGAYNSPLHF

length: 19
V: TRBV4-1
CDR3: CASTAEPGTGASSYNEQFF

length: 16
V: TRBV6-5
CDR3: CASSYSTRGLEGGYTF

length: 12
V: TRBV29-1
CDR3: CSVLRGGNTIYF

length: 15
V: TRBV19
CDR3: CASSIRSATNEKLFF

length: 11
V: TRBV29-1
CDR3: CSGAQSDTQYF

length: 14
V: TRBV6-5
CDR3: CASSYEWGNQPQHF

length: 14
V: TRBV29-1
CDR3: CSVVLGRSNTEAFF

length: 13
V: TRBV29-1
CDR3: CSVDKAVNTEAFF

length: 14
V: TRBV29-1
CDR3: CSVGVSGVGTEAFF

length: 15
V: TRBV6-1
CDR3: CASSEASGLNTEAFF

length: 14
V: TRBV10-3
CDR3: CAISETGVTGELFF

length: 15
V: TRBV28
CDR3: CASSDRGRFGNTIYF

length: 15
V: TRBV21-1
CDR3: CASSKDWGFRYEQYF

length: 13
V: TRBV12-3/TRBV12-4
CDR3: CASSSTGATEAFF

length: 13
V: TRBV10-2
CDR3: CASSTGRQETQYF

length: 15
V: TRBV19
CDR3: CASSIGQVDNEKLFF

length: 15
V: TRBV27
CDR3: CASRPLAGDNYGYTF

length: 14
V: TRBV6-5
CDR3: CASSLTGIMAEAFF

length: 14
V: TRBV19
CDR3: CASSITPGIRPEYF

length: 13
V: TRBV2
CDR3: CASSGGTPYEQYF

length: 13
V: TRBV11-2
CDR3: CASSSGPPNTIYF

length: 15
V: TRBV5-1
CDR3: CASSSSGVSYNEQFF

length: 15
V: TRBV19
CDR3: CASSTDFPGANVLTF

length: 13
V: TRBV12-3/TRBV12-4
CDR3: CASCWGNNQPQHF

length: 13
V: TRBV9
CDR3: CASTPDRNTEAFF

length: 13
V: TRBV6-5
CDR3: CASRGLRNNEQFF

length: 15
V: TRBV18
CDR3: CASSEFGGRTDTQYF

length: 16
V: TRBV19
CDR3: CASREWGEASNQPQHF

length: 16
V: TRBV7-3
CDR3: CASSPRDGGGYNEQFF

length: 11
V: TRBV2
CDR3: CAKGDREKLFF

length: 14
V: TRBV7-3
CDR3: CASSPNPSYNEQFF

length: 14
V: TRBV28
CDR3: CASSPTGENEKLFF

length: 15
V: TRBV6-5
CDR3: CASSQGTGLNYGYTF

length: 12
V: TRBV4-2
CDR3: CASSQDIGTQYF

length: 16
V: TRBV2
CDR3: CASSPLVGTSNQPQHF

length: 15
V: TRBV24-1
CDR3: CATSDTVTGPGRYTF